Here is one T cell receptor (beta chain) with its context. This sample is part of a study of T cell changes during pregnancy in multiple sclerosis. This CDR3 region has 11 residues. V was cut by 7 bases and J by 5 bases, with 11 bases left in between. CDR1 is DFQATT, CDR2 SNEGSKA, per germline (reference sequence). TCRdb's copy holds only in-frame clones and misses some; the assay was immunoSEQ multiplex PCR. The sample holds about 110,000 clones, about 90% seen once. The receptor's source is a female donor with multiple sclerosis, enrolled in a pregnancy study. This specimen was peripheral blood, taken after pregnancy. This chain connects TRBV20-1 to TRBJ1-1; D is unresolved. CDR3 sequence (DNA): TGCAGTGGTTTTCGGGAGACTGAAGCTTTCTTT. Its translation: CSGFRETEAFF.